These T cell receptor beta chains were read from a single sample in a study of cytomegalovirus exposure and HLA in healthy donors. Assay: immunoSEQ multiplex PCR; the TCRdb copy retains only in-frame clones and omits some. Among about 160,000 clones listed, 75% were seen once. The material sequenced was PBMCs. These receptors came from a woman between 45 and 65 years old in good health and CMV-seropositive. CDR3s include the opening cysteine and the closing phenylalanine or tryptophan. The D gene is left open where the match is weak. Only some rows state a clone size, as once, few, many or a class for expanded clones.

cdr3_aa cdr3_nt clone_size v_call d_call j_call
CASSFSAQGSEAFF TGTGCCAGCAGCTTCTCGGCCCAGGGGTCTGAAGCTTTCTTT - TRBV5-4 - TRBJ1-1
CASRGRVVNSPLHF TGTGCCAGCAGGGGCAGGGTAGTTAATTCACCCCTCCACTTT few TRBV2 - TRBJ1-6
CASSSGTGPYNEQFF TGTGCCAGCAGTTCCGGGACAGGGCCCTACAATGAGCAGTTCTTC - TRBV6-4 TRBD1 TRBJ2-1
CASSPPDRKSTEAFF TGTGCCAGCAGCCCCCCGGACAGAAAGAGCACTGAAGCTTTCTTT once TRBV5-4 - TRBJ1-1
CASNLDREETQYF TGTGCCAGCAATCTGGACAGGGAAGAGACCCAGTACTTC - TRBV2 TRBD1 TRBJ2-5
CASSLGPSEPQHF TGTGCCAGCAGCTTGGGGCCGAGTGAGCCCCAGCATTTT - TRBV7-3 - TRBJ1-5
CASSAGGYTGELFF TGCGCCAGCAGTGCGGGGGGGTACACCGGGGAGCTGTTTTTT - TRBV10-1 TRBD2 TRBJ2-2
CASSGGQVEGAAEAFF TGCGCCAGCAGCGGGGGACAGGTTGAGGGGGCGGCTGAAGCTTTCTTT - TRBV5-1 TRBD1 TRBJ1-1
CASSVEPFSSGGSYNEQFF TGTGCCAGCAGCGTAGAACCCTTCAGTAGCGGGGGGTCGTACAATGAGCAGTTCTTC - TRBV9 TRBD2 TRBJ2-1
CASSRAGGVTEAFF TGTGCCAGCAGCCGCGCAGGAGGGGTCACTGAAGCTTTCTTT once TRBV11-2 - TRBJ1-1
CASSLWAGVSGTEAFF TGCGCCAGCAGCTTGTGGGCAGGGGTAAGCGGCACTGAAGCTTTCTTT - TRBV5-1 - TRBJ1-1
CANEDVDEQYF TGTGCCAACGAGGATGTGGACGAGCAGTACTTC few TRBV6-5 - TRBJ2-7
CASSQGAETQYF TGCGCCAGCAGCCAGGGGGCAGAGACCCAGTACTTC - TRBV4-1 - TRBJ2-5
CAWSLSGGKRTGELFF TGTGCCTGGAGTCTTAGCGGGGGTAAACGCACCGGGGAGCTGTTTTTT - TRBV30 TRBD2 TRBJ2-2
CASSSGARNTEAFF TGTGCCAGCAGCTCGGGTGCACGGAACACTGAAGCTTTCTTT - TRBV11-2 - TRBJ1-1
CASSGQGHTEAFF TGTGCCAGCAGTGGGCAGGGCCACACTGAAGCTTTCTTT few TRBV25-1 - TRBJ1-1
CASSDRAYSYEQYF TGTGCCAGCAGTGACAGGGCTTACTCCTACGAGCAGTACTTC - TRBV27 TRBD1 TRBJ2-7
CATTGGMNTEAFF TGTGCCACCACGGGGGGGATGAACACTGAAGCTTTCTTT - TRBV7-9 - TRBJ1-1
CASSRGQGRVDGYTF TGTGCCAGCAGCCGCGGACAGGGAAGAGTGGATGGCTACACCTTC - TRBV5-4 TRBD1 TRBJ1-2
CASSLVAGRRSSGNTIYF TGCGCCAGCAGCTTGGTAGCGGGAAGGCGGAGCTCTGGAAACACCATATATTTT - TRBV5-1 - TRBJ1-3
CASSIGGLGTEAFF TGTGCCAGTAGTATAGGAGGGTTGGGCACTGAAGCTTTCTTT - TRBV19 - TRBJ1-1
CASSGHGGQDEQFF TGTGCCAGCAGTGGCCACGGGGGGCAAGATGAGCAGTTCTTC - TRBV2 - TRBJ2-1
CASSPLDRGYDGYTF TGTGCCAGCAGCCCACTGGACAGGGGATATGATGGCTACACCTTC - TRBV9 TRBD1 TRBJ1-2
CASSPGRNQPQHF TGCGCCAGCAGCCCGGGGAGGAATCAGCCCCAGCATTTT - TRBV5-1 - TRBJ1-5
CASSSAGGTQPQHF TGTGCCAGCAGTTCCGCAGGGGGGACTCAGCCCCAGCATTTT once TRBV7-2 TRBD1 TRBJ1-5
CASSRPGSPLHF TGTGCCAGCAGCCGCCCGGGGTCACCCCTCCACTTT - TRBV6-1 - TRBJ1-6
CASSNTAGGETQYF TGTGCCAGCAGCAACACGGCGGGTGGAGAGACCCAGTACTTC - TRBV9 - TRBJ2-5
CASSTETSTGELFF TGTGCCAGCAGTACCGAGACATCGACCGGGGAGCTGTTTTTT - TRBV7-9 - TRBJ2-2